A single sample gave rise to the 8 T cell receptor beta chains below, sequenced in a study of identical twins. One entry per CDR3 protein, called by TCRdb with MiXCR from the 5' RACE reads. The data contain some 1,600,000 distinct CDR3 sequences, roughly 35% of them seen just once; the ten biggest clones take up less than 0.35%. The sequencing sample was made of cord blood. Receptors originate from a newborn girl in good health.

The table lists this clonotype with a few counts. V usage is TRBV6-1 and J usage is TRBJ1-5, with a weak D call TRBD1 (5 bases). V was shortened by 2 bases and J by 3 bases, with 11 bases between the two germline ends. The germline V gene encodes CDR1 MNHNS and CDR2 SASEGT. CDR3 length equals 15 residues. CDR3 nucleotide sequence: TGTGCCAGCAGTGAACCCCGCAGGGCCAATCAGCCCCAGCATTTT. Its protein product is CASSEPRRANQPQHF.

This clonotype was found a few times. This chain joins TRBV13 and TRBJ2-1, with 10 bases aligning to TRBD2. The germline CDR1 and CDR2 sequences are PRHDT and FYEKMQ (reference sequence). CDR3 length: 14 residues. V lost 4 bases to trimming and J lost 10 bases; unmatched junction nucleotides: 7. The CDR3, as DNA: TGTGCCAGCAGCTCGGGGACTAGCGAACTGGAGCAGTTCTTC. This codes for CASSSGTSELEQFF.

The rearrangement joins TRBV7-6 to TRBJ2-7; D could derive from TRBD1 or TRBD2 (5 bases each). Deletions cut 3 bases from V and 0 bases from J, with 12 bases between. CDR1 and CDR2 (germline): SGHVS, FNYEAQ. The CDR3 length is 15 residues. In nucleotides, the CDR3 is TGTGCCAGCAGCTTGGGACCTACGGTCTCCTACGAGCAGTACTTC. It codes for CASSLGPTVSYEQYF.

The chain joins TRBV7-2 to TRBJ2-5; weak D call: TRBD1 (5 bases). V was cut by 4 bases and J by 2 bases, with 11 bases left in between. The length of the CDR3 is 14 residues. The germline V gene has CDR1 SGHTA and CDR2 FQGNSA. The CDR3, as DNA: TGTGCCAGCAGCTCCCTACAGGTTCAAGAGACCCAGTACTTC. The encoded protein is CASSSLQVQETQYF.

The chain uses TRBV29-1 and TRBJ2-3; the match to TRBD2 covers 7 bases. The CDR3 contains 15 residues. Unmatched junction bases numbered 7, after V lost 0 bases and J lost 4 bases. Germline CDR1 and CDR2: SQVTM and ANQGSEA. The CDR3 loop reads CSVEEGGSPPDTQYF. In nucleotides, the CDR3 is TGCAGCGTTGAAGAAGGCGGGAGCCCCCCAGATACGCAGTATTTT.

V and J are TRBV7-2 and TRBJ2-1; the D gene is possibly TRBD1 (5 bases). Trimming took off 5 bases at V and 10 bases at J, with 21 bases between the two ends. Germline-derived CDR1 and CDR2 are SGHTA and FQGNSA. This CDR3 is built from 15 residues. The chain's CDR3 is CASSPPNRRSYEQFF. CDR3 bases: TGTGCCAGCAGCCCACCTAACAGGCGGTCCTACGAGCAGTTCTTC.

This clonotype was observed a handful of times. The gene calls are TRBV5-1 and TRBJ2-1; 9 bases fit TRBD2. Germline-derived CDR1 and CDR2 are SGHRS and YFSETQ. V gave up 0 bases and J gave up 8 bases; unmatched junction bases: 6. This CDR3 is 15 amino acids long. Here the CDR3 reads CASSLGAGGRDEQFF. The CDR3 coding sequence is TGCGCCAGCAGCTTGGGGGCGGGAGGGCGCGATGAGCAGTTCTTC. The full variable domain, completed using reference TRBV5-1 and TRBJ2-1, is KAGVTQTPRYLIKTRGQQVTLSCSPISGHRSVSWYQQTPGQGLQFLFEYFSETQRNKGNFPGRFSGRQFSNSRSEMNVSTLELGDSALYLCASSLGAGGRDEQFFGPGTRLTVL.

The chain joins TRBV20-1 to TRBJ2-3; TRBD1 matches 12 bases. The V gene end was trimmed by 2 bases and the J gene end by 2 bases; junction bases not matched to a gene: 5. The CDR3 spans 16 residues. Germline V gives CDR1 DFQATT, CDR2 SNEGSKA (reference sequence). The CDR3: CSARTGTGGDTDTQYF. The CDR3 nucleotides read TGCAGTGCTAGAACTGGGACAGGGGGCGACACAGATACGCAGTATTTT.